The clone carrying this T cell receptor beta chain was seen ten or more times. It was on clinical symptoms, serum thyroxine, TRAb, thyroid ultrasound and orbital computed tomography that diagnosis relied. Researchers took RNA transcripts and amplified TCR beta CDR3 regions from them. The workflow started with a first-round RT-PCR run with HTBI primers and then moved on to a second-round multiplex PCR. TCRdb analysed the multiplex PCR reads with MiXCR anew, one entry per CDR3 protein. The repertoire holds about 380,000 distinct CDR3 sequences, with less than 20% as singletons. These data belong to a study of Graves' ophthalmopathy and Graves' hyperthyroidism. The V end was cut by 6 bases, the J end by 0 bases, with 11 bases between. CDR3 length: 14 amino acids. Germline V gives CDR1 SGHVS, CDR2 FQNEAQ.

Sequencing was performed on peripheral blood. The chain combines TRBV7-8 with TRBJ1-1; D not resolved. The sequence derives from a woman between 18 and 29 years old with stable Graves' hyperthyroidism. The chain's CDR3 is CASRPTELNTEAFF. In nucleotides, the CDR3 is TGTGCCAGCAGACCTACAGAATTGAACACTGAAGCTTTCTTT.